A single sample gave rise to the 13 T cell receptor beta chains below, sequenced in a study of regulatory dendritic cells for organ transplantation. Clones were sequenced by immunoSEQ multiplex PCR, and TCRdb holds only the in-frame ones, with some missing. In the table there are 25,000 to 30,000 clones, approximately 78% of which are singletons. Sequencing was carried out using naive CD4+ T cells from blood. Subset defined: CD45RA+ naive T cells. These receptors were taken from a human donor in good health.

The rearrangement uses TRBV5-1 and TRBJ2-7, with 7 positions matching TRBD2. The CDR3 has 16 amino acids. Germline CDR1 SGHRS, CDR2 YFSETQ. V shed 5 bases and J 0 bases; nucleotides not matched to a gene: 11. The chain's CDR3 is CASRFSSGGSSYEQYF. Written as DNA, the CDR3 is TGCGCCAGCAGATTTTCCTCGGGGGGTAGCTCCTACGAGCAGTACTTC.

This chain uses TRBV6-6 with TRBJ2-3, with a weak D call TRBD1 (7 bases). The germline V gene encodes CDR1 MNHNY and CDR2 SVGAGI (reference sequence). Trimming left V 5 bases short and J 2 bases short, with 14 bases between. This CDR3 has 15 residues. In DNA, the CDR3 is TGTGCCAGCAGTAGGGAGGACAGGTCCACAGATACGCAGTATTTT. Its translation: CASSREDRSTDTQYF.

J is TRBJ1-2 and V is TRBV7-2; no definite D call. Germline values: CDR1 SGHTA, CDR2 FQGNSA. This CDR3 region has 13 residues. Trimming cost V 5 bases and J 4 bases, with 11 bases left between them. CDR3 residues: CASSLTPTYGYTF. CDR3 sequence (DNA): TGTGCCAGCAGCCTAACGCCTACCTATGGCTACACCTTC.

The chain combines TRBV5-4 with TRBJ1-5; 7 bases are shared with TRBD1. Germline values: CDR1 SGHNT, CDR2 YYREEE (reference sequence). J lost 5 bases, V lost 4 bases, and 15 bases had no gene match. This CDR3 is built from 17 residues. The CDR3 loop is CASSPTPGLDRDQPQHF. In DNA, the CDR3 is TGTGCCAGCAGCCCAACGCCAGGACTCGACAGGGATCAGCCCCAGCATTTT.

V is TRBV21-1 and J is TRBJ1-5; the table gives TRBD1 as D, unverified against the DNA. TRBV21-1 is a pseudogene locus. The length of the CDR3 is 14 residues. CDR3 protein: CASYSQGNNQPQHF. Here the CDR3 DNA reads TGTGCCAGTTATTCACAGGGGAACAATCAGCCCCAGCATTTT.

This clone was found a few times. The chain links TRBV19 to TRBJ1-2; perhaps TRBD1 as D (6 bases). Germline CDR1 and CDR2: LNHDA and SQIVND (reference sequence). CDR3 length equals 12 residues. Deletions cut 4 bases from V and 8 bases from J, with 11 bases between. CDR3 amino acids: CASSKDREGYTF. The DNA for the CDR3 is TGTGCCAGTAGTAAGGACAGAGAGGGCTACACCTTC.

The rearrangement links TRBV7-2 to TRBJ2-7, with D tentatively TRBD1 (5 bases). Trimming pared 5 bases from V and 0 bases from J, leaving 14 bases between. The germline CDR1 and CDR2 sequences are SGHTA and FQGNSA. This CDR3 comprises 15 residues. CDR3 loop: CASSLDSFISYEQYF. The CDR3 DNA reads as TGTGCCAGCAGCCTAGACAGTTTTATCTCCTACGAGCAGTACTTC.

The chain recombines TRBV2 with TRBJ1-5; TRBD1 matches 11 bases. Germline CDR1 and CDR2: SNHLY and FYNNEI. The CDR3 runs 15 residues. J was trimmed by 5 bases and V by 6 bases; bases with no gene match: 6. CDR3 coding DNA: TGTGCCAGCAGCGGGACAGGGGGAAGGGATCAGCCCCAGCATTTT. Its protein product is CASSGTGGRDQPQHF.

The chain combines TRBV18 with TRBJ2-2; 11 nucleotides align to TRBD2. CDR1 is KGHSH and CDR2 is LQKENI in the germline V gene. There are 16 residues in the CDR3. With 3 bases clipped from V and 5 bases from J, the junction kept 5 bases outside the gene matches. CDR3 residues: CASSPLAGGDTGELFF. CDR3 bases: TGTGCCAGCTCACCCCTAGCGGGGGGTGATACCGGGGAGCTGTTTTTT.

The chain employs TRBV7-2 and TRBJ2-7, with TRBD1 identical over 9 bases. Germline CDR1 is SGHTA and CDR2 is FQGNSA. The CDR3 contains 18 residues. V trimming: 3 bases; J trimming: 2 bases; junction bases outside the gene matches: 14. The CDR3 DNA is TGTGCCAGCAGCTTGGAGGGGGGTCAGACAGGGGGAGCCTACGAGCAGTACTTC. Protein: CASSLEGGQTGGAYEQYF.

The chain combines TRBV6-5 with TRBJ1-5; D might be TRBD1 (6 bases). The V end was cut by 2 bases, the J end by 2 bases, with 7 bases between. Per germline, CDR1 MNHEY and CDR2 SVGAGI. CDR3 length: 14 amino acids. The CDR3 DNA reads as TGTGCCAGCAGTTACCGGACAGGCAATCAGCCCCAGCATTTT. Protein: CASSYRTGNQPQHF.

This chain uses TRBV5-1 with TRBJ1-2, with 8 bases lining up with TRBD1. This CDR3 is 12 amino acids long. The ends lost 7 bases at V and 4 bases at J; junction bases unmatched: 3. Germline CDR1 is SGHRS and CDR2 is YFSETQ. In DNA, the CDR3 is TGCGCCAGCCAGGGGACAGGCTATGGCTACACCTTC. Residues: CASQGTGYGYTF.

The count of this clone is one. The CDR3 is CASSYPRTGGNTEAFF. The CDR3 nucleotides read TGTGCCAGCAGTTATCCCCGGACAGGGGGGAACACTGAAGCTTTCTTT. The chain employs TRBV6-5 and TRBJ1-1; 10 bases line up with TRBD1. Germline CDR1 MNHEY, CDR2 SVGAGI. J lost 1 base, V lost 3 bases, and 5 bases had no gene match. CDR3 length: 16 amino acids.